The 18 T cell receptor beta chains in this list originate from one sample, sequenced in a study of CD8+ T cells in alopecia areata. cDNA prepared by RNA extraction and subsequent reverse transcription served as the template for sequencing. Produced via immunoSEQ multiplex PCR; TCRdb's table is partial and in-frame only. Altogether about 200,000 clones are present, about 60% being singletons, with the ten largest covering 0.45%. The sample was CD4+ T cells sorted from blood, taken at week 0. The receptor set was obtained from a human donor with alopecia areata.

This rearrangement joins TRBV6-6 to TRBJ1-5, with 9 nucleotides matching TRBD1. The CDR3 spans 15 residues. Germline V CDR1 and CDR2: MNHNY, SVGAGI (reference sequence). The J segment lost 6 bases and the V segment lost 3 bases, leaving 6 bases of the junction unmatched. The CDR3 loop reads CASSYGGGQGQPQHF. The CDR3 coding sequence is TGTGCCAGCAGTTATGGAGGGGGACAGGGTCAGCCCCAGCATTTT.

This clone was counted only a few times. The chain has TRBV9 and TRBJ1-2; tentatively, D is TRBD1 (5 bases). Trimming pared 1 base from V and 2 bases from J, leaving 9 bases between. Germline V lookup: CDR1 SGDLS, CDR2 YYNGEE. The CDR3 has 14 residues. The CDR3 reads CASSVFSGNYGYTF. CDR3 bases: TGTGCCAGCAGCGTATTCTCAGGGAACTATGGCTACACCTTC.

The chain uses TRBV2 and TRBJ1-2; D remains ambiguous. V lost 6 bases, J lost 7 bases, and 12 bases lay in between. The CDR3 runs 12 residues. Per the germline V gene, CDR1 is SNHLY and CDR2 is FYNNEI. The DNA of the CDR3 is TGTGCCAGCAGGGAGACATCTGCTGGCTACACCTTC. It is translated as CASRETSAGYTF.

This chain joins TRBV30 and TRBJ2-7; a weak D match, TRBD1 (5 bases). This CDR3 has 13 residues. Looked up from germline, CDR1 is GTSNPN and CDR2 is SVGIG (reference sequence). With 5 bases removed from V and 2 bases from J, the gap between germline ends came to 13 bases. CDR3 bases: TGTGCCTGGGGGGAACAGGCAACCTACGAGCAGTACTTC. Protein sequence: CAWGEQATYEQYF.

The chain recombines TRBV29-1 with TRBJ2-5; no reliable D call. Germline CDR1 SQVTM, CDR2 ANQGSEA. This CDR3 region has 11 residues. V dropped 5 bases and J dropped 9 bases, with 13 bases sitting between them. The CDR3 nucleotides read TGCAGCGTTTTAACCCCCCGGGCCCAGTACTTC. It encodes CSVLTPRAQYF.

The chain's CDR3 is CASSRNRERSYEQYF. The DNA of the CDR3 is TGCGCCAGCAGCCGTAACAGGGAGCGCTCCTACGAGCAGTACTTC. The chain recombines TRBV4-1 with TRBJ2-7; a possible D gene is TRBD1 (6 bases). The CDR3 runs to 15 residues. CDR1 and CDR2 (germline): MGHRA, YSYEKL. V was shortened by 4 bases and J by 0 bases, with 13 bases between the two germline ends.

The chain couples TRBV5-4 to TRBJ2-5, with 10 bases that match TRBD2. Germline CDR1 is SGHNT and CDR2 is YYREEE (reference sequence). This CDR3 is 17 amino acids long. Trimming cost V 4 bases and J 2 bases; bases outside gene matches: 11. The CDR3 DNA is TGTGCCAGCAGCCTCGCGAGCGGGGGGGCCGGACAAGAGACCCAGTACTTC. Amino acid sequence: CASSLASGGAGQETQYF.

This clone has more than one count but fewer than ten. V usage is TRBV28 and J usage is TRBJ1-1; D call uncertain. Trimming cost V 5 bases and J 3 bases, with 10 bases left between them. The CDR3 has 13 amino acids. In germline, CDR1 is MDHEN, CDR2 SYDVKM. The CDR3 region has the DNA TGTGCCAGCAGTCTCTCAGGAGACACTGAAGCTTTCTTT. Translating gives CASSLSGDTEAFF.

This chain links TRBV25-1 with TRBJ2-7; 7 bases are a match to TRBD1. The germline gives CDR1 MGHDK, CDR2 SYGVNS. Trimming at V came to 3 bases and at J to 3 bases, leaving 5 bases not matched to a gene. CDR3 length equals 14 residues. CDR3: CASSEGDRYYEQYF. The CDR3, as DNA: TGTGCCAGCAGTGAGGGGGACAGATACTACGAGCAGTACTTC.

This CDR3 is CACSPSGPNIQYF. CDR3 DNA sequence: TGTGCCTGCTCCCCTAGCGGGCCCAACATTCAGTACTTC. V usage is TRBV30 and J usage is TRBJ2-4; 8 bases line up with TRBD2. Losses at the gene ends were 6 bases for V and 7 bases for J; bases not matched to a gene: 8. Germline loops: CDR1 GTSNPN, CDR2 SVGIG (reference sequence). The CDR3 runs to 13 residues.

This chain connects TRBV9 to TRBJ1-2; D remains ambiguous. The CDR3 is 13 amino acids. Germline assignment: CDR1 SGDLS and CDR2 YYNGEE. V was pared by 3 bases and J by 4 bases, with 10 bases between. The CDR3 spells CASSEDGIYGYTF. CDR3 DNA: TGTGCCAGCAGCGAGGACGGCATCTATGGCTACACCTTC.

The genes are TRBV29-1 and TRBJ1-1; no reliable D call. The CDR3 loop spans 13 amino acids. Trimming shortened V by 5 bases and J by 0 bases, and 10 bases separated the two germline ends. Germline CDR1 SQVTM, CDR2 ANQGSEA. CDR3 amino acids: CSVRGIMNTEAFF. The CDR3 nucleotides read TGCAGCGTTAGAGGGATTATGAACACTGAAGCTTTCTTT.

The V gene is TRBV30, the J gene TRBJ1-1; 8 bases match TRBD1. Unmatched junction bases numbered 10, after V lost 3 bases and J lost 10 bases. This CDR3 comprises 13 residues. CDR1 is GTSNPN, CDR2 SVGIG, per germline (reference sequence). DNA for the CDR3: TGTGCCTGGAGCTACAGGGGGACCGAGGCAGCTTTCTTT. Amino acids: CAWSYRGTEAAFF.

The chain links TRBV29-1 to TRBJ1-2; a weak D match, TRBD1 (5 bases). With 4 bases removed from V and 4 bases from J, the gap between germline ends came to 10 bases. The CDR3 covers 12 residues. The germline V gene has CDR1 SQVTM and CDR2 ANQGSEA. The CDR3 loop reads CSVGGVGYGYTF. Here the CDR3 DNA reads TGCAGCGTTGGAGGGGTCGGCTATGGCTACACCTTC.

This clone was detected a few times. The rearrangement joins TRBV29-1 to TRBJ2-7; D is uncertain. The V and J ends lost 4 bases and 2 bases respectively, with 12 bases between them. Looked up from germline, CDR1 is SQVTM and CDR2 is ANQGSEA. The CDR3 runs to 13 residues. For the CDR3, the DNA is TGCAGCGTTGGGTCGGAGATAACCTACGAGCAGTACTTC. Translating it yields CSVGSEITYEQYF.

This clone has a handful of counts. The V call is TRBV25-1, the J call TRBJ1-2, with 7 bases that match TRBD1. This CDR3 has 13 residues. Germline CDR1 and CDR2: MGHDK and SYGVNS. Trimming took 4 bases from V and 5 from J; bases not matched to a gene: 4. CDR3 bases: TGTGCCAGCAGTGGGGGGACAGCTTATGGCTACACCTTC. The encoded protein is CASSGGTAYGYTF.

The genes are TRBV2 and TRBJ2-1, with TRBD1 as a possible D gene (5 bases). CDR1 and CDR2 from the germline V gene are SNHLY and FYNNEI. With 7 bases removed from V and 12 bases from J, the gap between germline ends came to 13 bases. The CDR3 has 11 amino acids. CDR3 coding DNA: TGTGCCAGCACTTTACAGGCGTGGCAGTTCTTC. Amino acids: CASTLQAWQFF.

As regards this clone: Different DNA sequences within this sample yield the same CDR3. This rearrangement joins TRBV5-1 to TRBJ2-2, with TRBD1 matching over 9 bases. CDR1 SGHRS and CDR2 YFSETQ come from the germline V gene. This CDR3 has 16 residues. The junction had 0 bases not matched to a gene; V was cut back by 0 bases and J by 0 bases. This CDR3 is CASSLGQGANTGELFF. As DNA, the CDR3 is TGCGCCAGCAGCTTGGGACAGGGGGCGAACACCGGGGAGCTGTTTTTT.